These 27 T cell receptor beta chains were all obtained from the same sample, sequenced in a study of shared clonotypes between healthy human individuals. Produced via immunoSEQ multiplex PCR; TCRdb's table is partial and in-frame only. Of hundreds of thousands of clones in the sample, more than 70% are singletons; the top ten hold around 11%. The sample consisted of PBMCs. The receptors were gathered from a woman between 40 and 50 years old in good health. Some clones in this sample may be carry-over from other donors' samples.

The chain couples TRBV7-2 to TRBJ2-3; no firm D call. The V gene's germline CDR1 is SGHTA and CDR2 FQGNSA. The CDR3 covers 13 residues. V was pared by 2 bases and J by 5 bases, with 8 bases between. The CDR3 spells CASSLTPGDTQYF. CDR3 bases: TGTGCCAGCAGCTTAACCCCGGGAGATACGCAGTATTTT.

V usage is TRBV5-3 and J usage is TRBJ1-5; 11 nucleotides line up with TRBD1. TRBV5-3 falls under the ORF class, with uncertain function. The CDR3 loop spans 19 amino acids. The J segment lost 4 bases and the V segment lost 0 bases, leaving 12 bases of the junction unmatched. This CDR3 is CARSLAGRDRGVPNQPQHF. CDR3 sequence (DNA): TGTGCCAGAAGCTTGGCCGGCCGGGACAGGGGGGTTCCGAATCAGCCCCAGCATTTT.

In nucleotides, the CDR3 is TGTGCCAGCAGCCCCCGGTCTGGGGCCAACGTCCTGACTTTC. Translation gives CASSPRSGANVLTF. The chain carries TRBV9 and TRBJ2-6; D gene unclear. The CDR3 has 14 residues. In germline, CDR1 is SGDLS, CDR2 YYNGEE. The germline V and J ends were trimmed by 4 bases and 1 base, with 6 bases remaining between them.

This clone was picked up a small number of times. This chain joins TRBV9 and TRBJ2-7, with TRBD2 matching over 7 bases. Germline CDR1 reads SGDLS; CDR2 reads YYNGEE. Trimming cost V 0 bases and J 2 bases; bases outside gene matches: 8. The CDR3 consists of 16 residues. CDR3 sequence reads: CASSVAPGTITYEQYF. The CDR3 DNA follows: TGTGCCAGCAGCGTAGCCCCCGGGACTATCACCTACGAGCAGTACTTC. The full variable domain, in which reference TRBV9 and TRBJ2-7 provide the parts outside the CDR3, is DSGVTQTPKHLITATGQRVTLRCSPRSGDLSVYWYQQSLDQGLQFLIQYYNGEERAKGNILERFSAQQFPDLHSELNLSSLELGDSALYFCASSVAPGTITYEQYFGPGTRLTVT.

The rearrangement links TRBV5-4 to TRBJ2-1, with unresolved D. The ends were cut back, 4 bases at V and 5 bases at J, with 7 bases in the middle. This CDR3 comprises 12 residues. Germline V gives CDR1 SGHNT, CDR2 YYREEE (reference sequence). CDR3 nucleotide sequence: TGTGCCAGCAGCCCCCGGGACAATGAGCAGTTCTTC. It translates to CASSPRDNEQFF.

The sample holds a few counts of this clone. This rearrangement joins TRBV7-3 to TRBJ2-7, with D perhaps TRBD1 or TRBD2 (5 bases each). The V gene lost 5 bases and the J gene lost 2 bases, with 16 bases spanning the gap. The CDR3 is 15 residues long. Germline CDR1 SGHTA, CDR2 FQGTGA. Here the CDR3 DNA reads TGTGCCAGCAGCCCAAGGGGCGGGCTAGCCTACGAGCAGTACTTC. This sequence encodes CASSPRGGLAYEQYF.

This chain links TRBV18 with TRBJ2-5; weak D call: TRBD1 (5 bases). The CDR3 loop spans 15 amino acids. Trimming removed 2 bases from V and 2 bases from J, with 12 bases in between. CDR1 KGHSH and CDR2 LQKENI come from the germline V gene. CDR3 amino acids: CASSPAYTGQETQYF. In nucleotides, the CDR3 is TGTGCCAGCTCACCAGCGTATACAGGACAAGAGACCCAGTACTTC.

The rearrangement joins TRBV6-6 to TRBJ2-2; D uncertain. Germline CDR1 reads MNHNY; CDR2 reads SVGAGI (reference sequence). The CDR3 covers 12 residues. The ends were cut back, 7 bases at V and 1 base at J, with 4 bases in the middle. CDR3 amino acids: CASMVNTGELFF. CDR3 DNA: TGTGCCAGCATGGTGAACACCGGGGAGCTGTTTTTT.

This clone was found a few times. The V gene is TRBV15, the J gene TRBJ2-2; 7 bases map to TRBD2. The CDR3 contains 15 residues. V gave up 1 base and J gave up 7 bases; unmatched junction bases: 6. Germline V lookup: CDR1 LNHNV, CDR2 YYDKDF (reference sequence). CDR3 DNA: TGTGCCACCAGCAGAGTCCCGACTAGCATCGGGGAGCTGTTTTTT. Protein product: CATSRVPTSIGELFF. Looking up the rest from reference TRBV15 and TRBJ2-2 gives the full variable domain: DAMVIQNPRYQVTQFGKPVTLSCSQTLNHNVMYWYQQKSSQAPKLLFHYYDKDFNNEADTPDNFQSRRPNTSFCFLDIRSPGLGDTAMYLCATSRVPTSIGELFFGEGSRLTVL.

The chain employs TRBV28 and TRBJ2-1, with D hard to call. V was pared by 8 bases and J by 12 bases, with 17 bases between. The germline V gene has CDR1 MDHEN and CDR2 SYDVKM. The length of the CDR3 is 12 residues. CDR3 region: CASSEAGSWQFF. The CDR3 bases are TGTGCCAGCTCAGAGGCCGGGTCTTGGCAGTTCTTC.

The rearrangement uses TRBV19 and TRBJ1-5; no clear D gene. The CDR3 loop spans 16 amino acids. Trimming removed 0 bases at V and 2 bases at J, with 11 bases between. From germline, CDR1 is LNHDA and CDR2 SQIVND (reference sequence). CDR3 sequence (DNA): TGTGCCAGTAGTATAGAAGGCTCTACGGGCAATCAGCCCCAGCATTTT. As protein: CASSIEGSTGNQPQHF.

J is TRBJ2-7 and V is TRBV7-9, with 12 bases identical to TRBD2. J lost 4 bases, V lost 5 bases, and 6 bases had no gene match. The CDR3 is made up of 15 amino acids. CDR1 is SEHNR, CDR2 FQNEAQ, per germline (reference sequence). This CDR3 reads CASSLGLAGKYEQYF. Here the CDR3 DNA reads TGTGCCAGCAGCCTAGGACTAGCGGGAAAGTACGAGCAGTACTTC.

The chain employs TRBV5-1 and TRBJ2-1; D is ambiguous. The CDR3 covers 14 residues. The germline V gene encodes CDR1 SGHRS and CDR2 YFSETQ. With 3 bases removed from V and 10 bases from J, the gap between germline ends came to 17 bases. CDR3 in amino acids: CASSSQSKFEEQFF. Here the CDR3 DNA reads TGCGCCAGCAGCTCACAATCCAAGTTCGAGGAGCAGTTCTTC.

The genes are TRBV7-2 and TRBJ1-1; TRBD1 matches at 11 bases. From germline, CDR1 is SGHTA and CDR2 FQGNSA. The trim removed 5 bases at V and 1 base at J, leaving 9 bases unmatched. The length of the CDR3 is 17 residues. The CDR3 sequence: CASSRRRTGGTNTEAFF. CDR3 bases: TGTGCCAGCAGCCGCCGTAGGACAGGGGGCACGAACACTGAAGCTTTCTTT.

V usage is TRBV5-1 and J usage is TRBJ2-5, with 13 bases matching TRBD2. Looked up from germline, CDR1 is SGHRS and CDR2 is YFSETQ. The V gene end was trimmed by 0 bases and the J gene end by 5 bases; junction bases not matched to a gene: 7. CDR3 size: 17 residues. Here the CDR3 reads CASSLGTSGSLEETQYF. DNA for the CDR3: TGCGCCAGCAGCTTGGGGACTAGCGGGAGTTTGGAGGAGACCCAGTACTTC.

CDR3 bases: TGTGCCAGCAGTTGGGGACCCTATAGCAATCAGCCCCAGCATTTT. Translated: CASSWGPYSNQPQHF. The chain joins TRBV28 to TRBJ1-5; tentative D call: TRBD1 (5 bases). V lost 4 bases to trimming and J lost 0 bases, with 10 bases between them. The CDR3 loop spans 15 amino acids. The germline V gene has CDR1 MDHEN and CDR2 SYDVKM.

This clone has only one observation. The CDR3 DNA reads TGTGCCAGCAGTTTACCCGTTTATAGCAATCAGCCCCAGCATTTT. Its translation: CASSLPVYSNQPQHF. The V and J genes are TRBV28 and TRBJ1-5; D ambiguous. CDR1 and CDR2 from the germline V gene are MDHEN and SYDVKM. This CDR3 has 15 residues. V was cut by 2 bases and J by 0 bases, with 8 bases left in between.

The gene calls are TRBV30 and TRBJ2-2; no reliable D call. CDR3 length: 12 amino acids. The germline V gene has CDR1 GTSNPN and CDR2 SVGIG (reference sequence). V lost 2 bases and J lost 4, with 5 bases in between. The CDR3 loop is CAWSPPTGELFF. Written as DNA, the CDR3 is TGTGCCTGGAGTCCCCCCACCGGGGAGCTGTTTTTT.

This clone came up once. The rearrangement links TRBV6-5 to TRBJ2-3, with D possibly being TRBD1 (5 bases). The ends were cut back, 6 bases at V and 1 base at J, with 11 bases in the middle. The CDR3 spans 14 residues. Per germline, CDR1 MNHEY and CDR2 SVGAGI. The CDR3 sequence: CASSRDSRTDTQYF. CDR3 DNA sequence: TGTGCCAGCAGCCGCGACAGCCGCACAGATACGCAGTATTTT.

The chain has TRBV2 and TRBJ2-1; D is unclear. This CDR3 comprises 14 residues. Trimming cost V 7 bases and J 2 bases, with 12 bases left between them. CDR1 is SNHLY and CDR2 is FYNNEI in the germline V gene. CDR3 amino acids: CASNGVEAYNEQFF. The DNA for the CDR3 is TGTGCCAGCAATGGGGTCGAGGCCTACAATGAGCAGTTCTTC. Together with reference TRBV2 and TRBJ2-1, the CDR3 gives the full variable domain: EPEVTQTPSHQVTQMGQEVILRCVPISNHLYFYWYRQILGQKVEFLVSFYNNEISEKSEIFDDQFSVERPDGSNFTLKIRSTKLEDSAMYFCASNGVEAYNEQFFGPGTRLTVL.

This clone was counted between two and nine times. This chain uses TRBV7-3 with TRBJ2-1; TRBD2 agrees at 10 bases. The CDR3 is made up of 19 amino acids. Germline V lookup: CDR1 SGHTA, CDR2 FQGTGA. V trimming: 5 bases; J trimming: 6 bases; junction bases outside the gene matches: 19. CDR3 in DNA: TGTGCCAGCAGCCTCGGACGGTCCTCAACCAGCGGGAGGGGCAATGAGCAGTTCTTC. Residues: CASSLGRSSTSGRGNEQFF.

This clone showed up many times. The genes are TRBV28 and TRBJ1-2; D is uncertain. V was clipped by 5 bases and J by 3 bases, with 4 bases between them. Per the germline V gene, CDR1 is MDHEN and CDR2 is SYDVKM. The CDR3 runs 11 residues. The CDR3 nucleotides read TGTGCCAGCAGTCAAGACTATGGCTACACCTTC. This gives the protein CASSQDYGYTF.

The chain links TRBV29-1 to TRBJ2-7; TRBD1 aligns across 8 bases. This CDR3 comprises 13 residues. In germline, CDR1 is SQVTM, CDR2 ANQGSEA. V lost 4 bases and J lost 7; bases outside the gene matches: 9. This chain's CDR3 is CSVGTGLEEEQYF. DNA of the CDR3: TGCAGCGTTGGGACAGGGTTAGAGGAAGAGCAGTACTTC.

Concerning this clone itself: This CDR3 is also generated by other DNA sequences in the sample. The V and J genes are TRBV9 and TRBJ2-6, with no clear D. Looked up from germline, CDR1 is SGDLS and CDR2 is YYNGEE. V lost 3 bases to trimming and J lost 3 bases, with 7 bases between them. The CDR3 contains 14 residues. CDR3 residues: CASSEPSGANVLTF. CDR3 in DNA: TGTGCCAGCAGCGAGCCTAGTGGGGCCAACGTCCTGACTTTC.

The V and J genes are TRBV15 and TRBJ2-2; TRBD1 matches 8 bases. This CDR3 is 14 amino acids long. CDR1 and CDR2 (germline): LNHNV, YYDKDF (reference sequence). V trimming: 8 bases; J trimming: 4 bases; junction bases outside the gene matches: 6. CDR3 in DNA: TGTGCCACCGCAGGGGGCCGGGGCACCGGGGAGCTGTTTTTT. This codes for CATAGGRGTGELFF.

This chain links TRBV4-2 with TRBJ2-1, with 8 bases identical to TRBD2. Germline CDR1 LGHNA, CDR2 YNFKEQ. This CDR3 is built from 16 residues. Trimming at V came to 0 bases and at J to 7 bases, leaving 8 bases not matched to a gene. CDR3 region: CASSQEILAEPNEQFF. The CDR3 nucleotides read TGTGCCAGCAGCCAAGAGATACTAGCGGAGCCGAATGAGCAGTTCTTC.

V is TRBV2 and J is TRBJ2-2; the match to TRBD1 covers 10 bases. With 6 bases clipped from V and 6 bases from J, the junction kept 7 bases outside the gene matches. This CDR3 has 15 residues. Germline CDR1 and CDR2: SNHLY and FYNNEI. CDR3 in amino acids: CASSARTGGPGELFF. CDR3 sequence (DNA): TGTGCCAGCAGCGCTCGGACAGGGGGACCCGGGGAGCTGTTTTTT. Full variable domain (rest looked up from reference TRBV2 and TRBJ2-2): EPEVTQTPSHQVTQMGQEVILRCVPISNHLYFYWYRQILGQKVEFLVSFYNNEISEKSEIFDDQFSVERPDGSNFTLKIRSTKLEDSAMYFCASSARTGGPGELFFGEGSRLTVL.